Presented here are 6 T cell receptor beta chains from one specimen sequenced in a study of response to subunit inactivated influenza vaccine. TCRdb re-called the RT-PCR reads through MiXCR, storing one row per CDR3 protein. The sample shows a few hundred thousand distinct CDR3 sequences, roughly 15% of them seen only once. The source material was PBMCs from blood, sampled 11 to 12 days after vaccination. All receptors come from a man aged 45-60 years who received an inactivated influenza vaccine.

J is TRBJ2-5 and V is TRBV25-1; the D call may be TRBD1 or TRBD2 (5 bases each). Germline V gene sequence: CDR1 MGHDK, CDR2 SYGVNS. Trimming took 8 bases from V and 3 from J, leaving 19 bases between them. The CDR3 runs 15 residues. The CDR3 sequence: CASSQLGPYEETQYF. The CDR3 DNA reads TGTGCCAGCTCTCAATTGGGACCTTATGAAGAGACCCAGTACTTC.

The chain recombines TRBV6-2 or TRBV6-3 with TRBJ2-3; D might be TRBD1 (5 bases). The germline V and J ends were trimmed by 4 bases and 2 bases, with 16 bases remaining between them. The CDR3 extends over 16 amino acids. CDR1 is MNHEY, CDR2 SVGEGT, per germline. CDR3 region: CASSSADGQNTDTQYF. DNA of the CDR3: TGTGCCAGCAGTTCCGCGGACGGACAAAACACAGATACGCAGTATTTT.

This clonotype was recorded many times. The gene calls are TRBV5-1 and TRBJ2-2; 9 nucleotides line up with TRBD1. Germline V lookup: CDR1 SGHRS, CDR2 YFSETQ. J lost 4 bases, V lost 4 bases, and 8 bases had no gene match. The CDR3 is made up of 16 amino acids. The CDR3 region has the DNA TGCGCCAGCAGCGGTACAGGGGGCTTCGTCACCGGGGAGCTGTTTTTT. Translation: CASSGTGGFVTGELFF.

This clonotype was counted only a few times. The CDR3 sequence is CASSLEGLANYGYTF. The CDR3 DNA is TGTGCCAGCAGCTTAGAGGGATTAGCTAACTATGGCTACACCTTC. The V call is TRBV7-9, the J call TRBJ1-2; the D is unclear. CDR1 is SEHNR and CDR2 is FQNEAQ in the germline V gene (reference sequence). The V gene lost 1 base and the J gene lost 0 bases, with 9 bases spanning the gap. The CDR3 totals 15 residues. Complete variable domain (other parts from reference TRBV7-9 and TRBJ1-2): DTGVSQNPRHKITKRGQNVTFRCDPISEHNRLYWYRQTLGQGPEFLTYFQNEAQLEKSRLLSDRFSAERPKGSFSTLEIQRTEQGDSAMYLCASSLEGLANYGYTFGSGTRLTVV.

This clonotype has a count of ten or more. The CDR3 loop is CASSLVPEANQPQHF. CDR3 bases: TGTGCCAGCAGTTTAGTTCCAGAGGCCAATCAGCCCCAGCATTTT. V usage is TRBV12-3 or TRBV12-4 and J usage is TRBJ1-5; no definite D call. This CDR3 is built from 15 residues. Trimming stripped 1 base from V and 3 bases from J, with 10 bases between.

This clonotype occurred a few times. The V gene is TRBV5-4, the J gene TRBJ1-2; TRBD1 matches at 12 bases. V shed 4 bases, J shed 7 bases, and the junction held 14 bases outside the gene matches. Germline lookup yields CDR1 SGHNT and CDR2 YYREEE (reference sequence). This CDR3 comprises 17 residues. CDR3: CASSREGQGARGSGYTF. The CDR3, as DNA: TGTGCCAGCAGCCGCGAGGGACAGGGGGCTCGGGGCTCTGGCTACACCTTC.